A single sample gave rise to the 22 T cell receptor beta chains below, sequenced in a study of T cells in Graves' hyperthyroidism and ophthalmopathy. RNA transcripts gave rise to amplified TCR beta CDR3 regions. HTBI primers drove first-round RT-PCR of the TCR CDR3. One entry per CDR3 protein results from TCRdb running MiXCR on the multiplex PCR reads. The data show about 640,000 distinct CDR3 sequences, roughly 20% seen once. Sequencing input: blood. The receptor set was obtained from a man in his thirties or forties with Graves' ophthalmopathy.

This chain uses TRBV30 with TRBJ2-6; D gene ambiguous. Trimming took 1 base from V and 3 from J, leaving 7 bases between them. This CDR3 comprises 14 residues. Germline V gene data show CDR1 as GTSNPN and CDR2 as SVGIG (reference sequence). This CDR3 is CAWSALVGANVLTF. The CDR3 bases are TGTGCCTGGAGTGCCTTAGTTGGGGCCAACGTCCTGACTTTC.

This clonotype was counted many times. This chain joins TRBV7-9 and TRBJ2-7; D is ambiguous. In germline, CDR1 is SEHNR, CDR2 FQNEAQ (reference sequence). V lost 3 bases to trimming and J lost 0 bases, with 6 bases between them. This CDR3 is built from 13 residues. The CDR3 protein is CASSFRGSYEQYF. DNA for the CDR3: TGTGCCAGCAGCTTTCGAGGCTCCTACGAGCAGTACTTC.

This clonotype was detected only a few times. The chain is built from TRBV6-2 or TRBV6-3 and TRBJ1-5; 12 bases match TRBD1. V gave up 5 bases and J gave up 5 bases; unmatched junction bases: 13. The germline V gene has CDR1 MNHEY and CDR2 SVGEGT. The CDR3 has 18 residues. The CDR3 loop reads CASSTQRRDRGLYQPQHF. CDR3 bases: TGTGCCAGCAGTACACAGCGCCGGGACAGGGGGCTTTATCAGCCCCAGCATTTT.

Only a few counts were recorded for this clonotype. The chain combines TRBV19 with TRBJ1-5; D not resolved. This CDR3 spans 15 amino acids. The germline V gene encodes CDR1 LNHDA and CDR2 SQIVND (reference sequence). Deletions cut 1 base from V and 3 bases from J, with 10 bases between. Written as DNA, the CDR3 is TGTGCCAGTAGTATAGGTAGCAGGTACAATCAGCCCCAGCATTTT. Amino acid sequence: CASSIGSRYNQPQHF. The full variable domain, its missing parts supplied by reference TRBV19 and TRBJ1-5, is DGGITQSPKYLFRKEGQNVTLSCEQNLNHDAMYWYRQDPGQGLRLIYYSQIVNDFQKGDIAEGYSVSREKKESFPLTVTSAQKNPTAFYLCASSIGSRYNQPQHFGDGTRLSIL.

The rearrangement joins TRBV20-1 to TRBJ1-5, with 7 bases aligning to TRBD1. Trimming cost V 6 bases and J 2 bases; bases outside gene matches: 10. This CDR3 is built from 15 residues. From germline, CDR1 is DFQATT and CDR2 SNEGSKA (reference sequence). The CDR3 DNA reads TGCAGTGCGCCGACAGGGCGCGAGGGCAATCAGCCCCAGCATTTT. This sequence encodes CSAPTGREGNQPQHF.

This clonotype was detected a few times. This chain connects TRBV10-2 to TRBJ1-1; D ambiguous. The length of the CDR3 is 14 residues. Trimming cost V 6 bases and J 1 base, with 12 bases left between them. Germline V gene data show CDR1 as WSHSY and CDR2 as SAAADI. The CDR3 loop reads CASRALGENTEAFF. The DNA of the CDR3 is TGCGCCAGCAGGGCCCTTGGGGAGAACACTGAAGCTTTCTTT.

The chain combines TRBV7-9 with TRBJ2-7, with D tentatively TRBD1 or TRBD2 (5 bases each). CDR1 SEHNR and CDR2 FQNEAQ come from the germline V gene (reference sequence). The CDR3 is 16 amino acids. Trimming shortened V by 3 bases and J by 0 bases, and 15 bases separated the two germline ends. CDR3 residues: CASSFLRGGYSYEQYF. DNA of the CDR3: TGTGCCAGCAGCTTTCTACGGGGCGGGTACTCCTACGAGCAGTACTTC.

The chain uses TRBV9 and TRBJ2-7; possible D gene TRBD1, 6 bases. Trimming left V 1 base short and J 6 bases short, with 11 bases between. This CDR3 comprises 13 residues. CDR1 and CDR2 (germline): SGDLS, YYNGEE. CDR3 region: CASSVFRGGEQYF. The CDR3 coding sequence is TGTGCCAGCAGCGTATTCAGGGGTGGCGAGCAGTACTTC.

This chain connects TRBV6-2 or TRBV6-3 to TRBJ1-3; D is unresolved. With 7 bases removed from V and 1 base from J, the gap between germline ends came to 8 bases. The CDR3 consists of 13 residues. Germline V lookup: CDR1 MNHEY, CDR2 SVGEGT. CDR3 coding DNA: TGTGCCAGCACAAGGGAGTCTGGAAACACCATATATTTT. It codes for CASTRESGNTIYF.

This chain uses TRBV3-1 with TRBJ2-5; TRBD2 matches at 10 bases. The length of the CDR3 is 18 residues. Trimming took 4 bases from V and 4 from J; bases not matched to a gene: 15. Germline V gene lookup returns CDR1 LGHDT and CDR2 YNNKEL (reference sequence). For the CDR3, the DNA is TGTGCCAGCAGCCCCTATGCGGCTAGCGGGAGCTCATCAGAGACCCAGTACTTC. Encoded protein: CASSPYAASGSSSETQYF.

The V gene is TRBV5-6, the J gene TRBJ2-7; D is perhaps TRBD2 (6 bases). V was pared by 6 bases and J by 1 base, with 14 bases between. The CDR3 totals 14 residues. The V gene's germline CDR1 is SGHDT and CDR2 YYEEEE. The CDR3 nucleotides are TGTGCCAGCAACTTAGCGGTAGTGTCCTACGAGCAGTACTTC. Translated, it gives CASNLAVVSYEQYF. Drawing the rest from reference TRBV5-6 and TRBJ2-7, the complete variable domain is DAGVTQSPTHLIKTRGQQVTLRCSPKSGHDTVSWYQQALGQGPQFIFQYYEEEERQRGNFPDRFSGHQFPNYSSELNVNALLLGDSALYLCASNLAVVSYEQYFGPGTRLTVT.

This clonotype was recorded a few times. The genes are TRBV3-1 and TRBJ2-1, with 8 bases matching TRBD2. Trimming took 4 bases from V and 0 from J; bases not matched to a gene: 8. This CDR3 is 17 amino acids long. The V gene's germline CDR1 is LGHDT and CDR2 YNNKEL (reference sequence). The CDR3 DNA sequence: TGTGCCAGCAGCCCCCGGCGGGGGGCTAACTCCTACAATGAGCAGTTCTTC. It translates to CASSPRRGANSYNEQFF.

The rearrangement uses TRBV7-3 and TRBJ2-1; 9 nucleotides match TRBD2. Germline trimming cut 9 bases from V and 5 bases from J; bases unmatched to any gene: 2. Germline loops: CDR1 SGHTA, CDR2 FQGTGA. The CDR3 extends over 12 amino acids. As DNA, the CDR3 is TGTGCCAGTAGCGGGAGCGACAATGAGCAGTTCTTC. This translates into CASSGSDNEQFF.

There are a few counts of this clonotype. The chain employs TRBV28 and TRBJ1-3, with D possibly matching TRBD1 (5 bases). V lost 8 bases and J lost 0, with 11 bases in between. CDR1 and CDR2 (germline): MDHEN, SYDVKM. This CDR3 has 14 residues. The CDR3: CASREGSSGNTIYF. Written as DNA, the CDR3 is TGTGCCAGCCGGGAGGGGAGCTCTGGAAACACCATATATTTT.

In its sample, this clonotype was seen a few times. The V gene is TRBV20-1, the J gene TRBJ2-1, with a tentative D call TRBD2 (5 bases). The V gene's germline CDR1 is DFQATT and CDR2 SNEGSKA (reference sequence). This CDR3 is built from 11 residues. With 8 bases removed from V and 12 bases from J, the gap between germline ends came to 17 bases. CDR3: CSRSGLKGQFF. The DNA of the CDR3 is TGCAGTCGGAGCGGCCTGAAGGGGCAGTTCTTC.

This sequence joins TRBV12-3 or TRBV12-4 and TRBJ2-5, with TRBD2 matching over 7 bases. This CDR3 has 15 residues. J was trimmed by 5 bases and V by 6 bases; bases with no gene match: 12. CDR3 DNA: TGTGCCAGCAGCCCATACGGGGGGATGGGGGAGACCCAGTACTTC. It is translated as CASSPYGGMGETQYF.

This clonotype was seen a handful of times. This sequence joins TRBV6-1 and TRBJ2-1; D unclear. The CDR3 consists of 13 residues. V shed 5 bases and J shed 0 bases, with 5 bases lying between them. Germline values: CDR1 MNHNS, CDR2 SASEGT. The CDR3 coding sequence is TGTGCCAGCAGTATTGTCTCCTACAATGAGCAGTTCTTC. This translates into CASSIVSYNEQFF.

This clonotype has only a few counts. The gene calls are TRBV6-4 and TRBJ2-1; D not resolved. Per the germline V gene, CDR1 is MRHNA and CDR2 is SNTAGT. V gave up 6 bases and J gave up 4 bases, with 10 bases separating them. The length of the CDR3 is 13 residues. This chain's CDR3 is CASSMNWYNEQFF. In DNA form, the CDR3 reads TGTGCCAGCAGCATGAACTGGTACAATGAGCAGTTCTTC.

This clonotype showed up many times. The rearrangement links TRBV7-2 to TRBJ1-3; maybe TRBD1 (6 bases). The V and J ends lost 6 bases and 4 bases respectively, with 13 bases between them. The CDR3 extends over 14 amino acids. Germline CDR1 reads SGHTA; CDR2 reads FQGNSA. In DNA form, the CDR3 reads TGTGCCAGCAGTTCACAGGGATCAGGAAACACCATATATTTT. Its translation is CASSSQGSGNTIYF.

The sample holds many counts of this clonotype. The chain uses TRBV6-8 and TRBJ2-7, with 8 nucleotides matching TRBD1. Losses at the gene ends were 8 bases for V and 5 bases for J; bases not matched to a gene: 11. Germline CDR1 and CDR2: MNHGY and SAAAGT. The CDR3 loop spans 14 amino acids. CDR3 DNA: TGTGCCAGCCGTTCTCGGACAGGGTCCAACGAGCAGTACTTC. It yields the protein CASRSRTGSNEQYF.

This clonotype appeared a few times. This rearrangement joins TRBV5-1 to TRBJ2-2; 8 nucleotides align to TRBD2. CDR3 size: 16 residues. CDR1 and CDR2 from the germline V gene are SGHRS and YFSETQ. V lost 1 base to trimming and J lost 5 bases; unmatched junction nucleotides: 7. CDR3 in amino acids: CASSLPEAGDTGELFF. CDR3 nucleotide sequence: TGCGCCAGCAGCTTGCCAGAAGCGGGAGATACCGGGGAGCTGTTTTTT.

V gene TRBV27 combines with J gene TRBJ1-2; D perhaps matches TRBD1 (6 bases). This CDR3 is built from 14 residues. V dropped 2 bases and J dropped 8 bases, with 15 bases sitting between them. From germline, CDR1 is MNHEY and CDR2 SMNVEV (reference sequence). The CDR3 is CASSLRGGLHGYTF. The CDR3 nucleotides are TGTGCCAGCAGTTTAAGGGGGGGACTGCACGGCTACACCTTC.